Listed below are T cell receptor beta chains from one sample, sequenced in a study of cytomegalovirus exposure and HLA in healthy donors. The data were produced by immunoSEQ multiplex PCR, yet TCRdb's version contains in-frame clones alone and is incomplete. The data contain around 300,000 clones, 88% of them singletons. Material for sequencing was PBMCs. The receptor source for this set is a young woman in good health and CMV-seronegative. Both conserved end residues are part of each CDR3. The D gene is left open where the match is weak. Clone size is given for some rows only: seen once, a few or many times, or a class if the clone is expanded.

V gene	D gene	clone size	J gene	CDR3 DNA	CDR3 protein
TRBV18	-	-	TRBJ2-1	TGTGCCAGCTCACCAGGGACAAGGAATGAGCAGTTCTTC	CASSPGTRNEQFF
TRBV7-6	-	once	TRBJ2-7	TGTGCCAGCAGCTTAGCGACGGCAGGCGAGCAGTACTTC	CASSLATAGEQYF
TRBV10-3	-	-	TRBJ1-2	TGTGCCATCAGTGAAAGTCTGGGGGCAGGCTATGGCTACACCTTC	CAISESLGAGYGYTF
TRBV2	TRBD1	-	TRBJ1-3	TGTGCCAGCAGTCACAGCAAAGACAGGGACTCTGGAAACACCATATATTTT	CASSHSKDRDSGNTIYF
TRBV15	-	-	TRBJ1-1	TGTGCCACCAGCAGAGATGCCCTGCGGAACACTGAAGCTTTCTTT	CATSRDALRNTEAFF
TRBV28	TRBD1	-	TRBJ1-4	TGTGCCAGCCGATCAGGGGGATCGGAAAAACTGTTTTTT	CASRSGGSEKLFF
TRBV9	-	-	TRBJ1-3	TGTGCCAGCAGCGCAACCCCAGGGGAAAACACCATATATTTT	CASSATPGENTIYF
TRBV28	TRBD1	-	TRBJ1-2	TGTGCCAGCAGTGCGACAGGGTACGGCTACACCTTC	CASSATGYGYTF
TRBV6-1	TRBD2	-	TRBJ2-1	TGTGCCAGCAGTGAACCTCCGGGACTAGCGGGTTACAATGAGCAGTTCTTC	CASSEPPGLAGYNEQFF
TRBV6-5	TRBD1	-	TRBJ2-7	TGTGCCAGCAGCACGGGACAGGGGGTCGGCGAGCAGTACTTC	CASSTGQGVGEQYF
TRBV2	-	-	TRBJ1-1	TGTGCCAGCAGTGAAGACAGGGTGAACACTGAAGCTTTCTTT	CASSEDRVNTEAFF
TRBV2	-	-	TRBJ2-3	TGTGCCAGCATTGGTTGGAGGGCCCCCCCAGATACGCAGTATTTT	CASIGWRAPPDTQYF
TRBV4-3	TRBD1	-	TRBJ1-2	TGCGCCAGCAGCCAAGAGCCGGGACAGGGGTACAACTATGGCTACACCTTC	CASSQEPGQGYNYGYTF
TRBV5-1	-	-	TRBJ2-5	TGCGCCAGCAGGGCGGGGCAAGAGACCCAGTACTTC	CASRAGQETQYF
TRBV13	-	few	TRBJ2-3	TGTGCCAGCAGCTCCCGAGCAGGGACAGATACGCAGTATTTT	CASSSRAGTDTQYF
TRBV27	TRBD2	-	TRBJ2-3	TGTGCCAGCAGCCGCTTGGGAGGGACGATGCGGGAGAGAGAGACAGATACGCAGTATTTT	CASSRLGGTMRERETDTQYF
TRBV29-1	TRBD1	-	TRBJ1-1	TGCAGCGTTGCCTCCGCGACAGGGTTTGAAGCTTTCTTT	CSVASATGFEAFF
TRBV19	-	-	TRBJ2-7	TGTGCCAGTAGTCAGGGAATGCTTGCCTACGAGCAGTACTTC	CASSQGMLAYEQYF
TRBV19	-	-	TRBJ2-5	TGTGCCAGTAACAATAGGGGCGTTCGGGAGACCCAGTACTTC	CASNNRGVRETQYF
TRBV27	-	-	TRBJ2-2	TGTGCCAGCAGGGGGCGAGGTCTTCTCTTTTCGGAGCTGTTTTTT	CASRGRGLLFSELFF
TRBV5-1	TRBD2	-	TRBJ2-7	TGCGCCAGCAGCTTGGCTAGCGGCTTCGAGCAGTACTTC	CASSLASGFEQYF
TRBV5-8	-	-	TRBJ1-2	TGTGCCAGCAGCGTGCGGACAGAGTCCGGAAACTATGGCTACACCTTC	CASSVRTESGNYGYTF
TRBV5-4	TRBD1	-	TRBJ2-5	TGTGCCAGCAGCTTGGTTGGGCAGGGGGTCGAGACCCAGTACTTC	CASSLVGQGVETQYF
TRBV27	TRBD1	few	TRBJ1-2	TGTGCCAGCAGACGGACAGGGGAAGGGGCCTCTAGTGGCTACACCTTC	CASRRTGEGASSGYTF
TRBV4-1	TRBD2	-	TRBJ2-1	TGCGCCAGCAGCCATCCCTCGGGCTATAGCGGGAGGGCAAGCTCCTACAATGAGCAGTTCTTC	CASSHPSGYSGRASSYNEQFF
TRBV29-1	TRBD2	-	TRBJ2-1	TGCAGCGTTGAGGGTCTAGCGGGAGAGCTCTCCTACAATGAGCAGTTCTTC	CSVEGLAGELSYNEQFF
TRBV5-1	-	few	TRBJ1-2	TGCGCCAGCAGCCGACCTGAGGGCGATGGCTACACCTTC	CASSRPEGDGYTF
TRBV25-1	TRBD1	-	TRBJ1-1	TGTGCCAGCAGTGAGACAGGGTTCACTGAAGCTTTCTTT	CASSETGFTEAFF
TRBV27	-	-	TRBJ1-1	TGTGCCAGCAGTCTAAGATCCGGGACAAAGAGGGGTGGAGCTTTCTTT	CASSLRSGTKRGGAFF
TRBV27	TRBD1	many	TRBJ2-7	TGTGCCAGCAGGACAGGGGCAAGCTCCTACGAGCAGTACTTC	CASRTGASSYEQYF
TRBV7-6	-	-	TRBJ2-3	TGTGCCAGCAGCTTAGGGGCAAACGCCCTCACAGATACGCAGTATTTT	CASSLGANALTDTQYF
TRBV5-4	-	-	TRBJ2-1	TGTGCCAGCAGCTTGACCCTTAGCTCCTACAATGAGCAGTTCTTC	CASSLTLSSYNEQFF
TRBV2	-	-	TRBJ2-7	TGTGCCAGCAGCGGGAATACAAGGGAGAATTTTTACGAGCAGTACTTC	CASSGNTRENFYEQYF
TRBV29-1	-	-	TRBJ2-7	TGCAGCACCCGGGACACTCGGTGGGAGCAGTACTTC	CSTRDTRWEQYF
TRBV7-6	TRBD2	-	TRBJ2-3	TGTGCCAGCAGCCCTGTAGCGGGAGTGGCAGATACGCAGTATTTT	CASSPVAGVADTQYF
TRBV23-1	-	-	TRBJ1-2	TGCGCCAGCACCCCCCGCGGGGGGCGGTATGGCTACACCTTC	CASTPRGGRYGYTF
TRBV15	TRBD1	-	TRBJ1-5	TGTGCCACCAGCAGAGATCAGGGGGCTCGCGTTCAGCCCCAGCATTTT	CATSRDQGARVQPQHF
TRBV5-1	TRBD2	-	TRBJ2-7	TGCGCCAGCAGCTTGACTAGCGGCAACTACGAGCAGTACTTC	CASSLTSGNYEQYF
TRBV6-1	-	-	TRBJ2-7	TGTGCCAGCAGTGAGGCGGCCCGGGGTGCGCAGTACTTC	CASSEAARGAQYF
TRBV15	TRBD2	-	TRBJ2-7	TGTGCCACCAGCAGAGGGGATGAGGTAGCGGGAACCTCCTACGAGCAGTACTTC	CATSRGDEVAGTSYEQYF